A selection of T cell receptor beta chains follows, all from one sample in a study of shared clonotypes between healthy human individuals. TCRdb's table, derived via immunoSEQ multiplex PCR, lists solely in-frame clones and lacks some. The sample lists some 2,000,000 clones, roughly 94% seen once, with around 0.13% in the top ten. The sequenced sample consisted of naive CD4+ T cells sorted from blood. The receptor set was obtained from a man younger than 35 in good health. Each CDR3 is given with its conserved first and last residue. The D gene is left open where the match is weak. A clone size is listed for some rows: how often the clone was seen (once, few, many), or a class if it is expanded.

TRBJ1-3,-,-,TRBV12-5,CASGLKHRSGNTIYF,TGTGCTAGTGGTTTAAAACACCGCTCTGGAAACACCATATATTTT
TRBJ1-4,-,-,TRBV10-3,CAISDGVPNEKLFF,TGTGCCATCAGTGACGGTGTACCTAATGAAAAACTGTTTTTT
TRBJ1-2,-,TRBD1,TRBV4-1,CASSQVVFRGQGADYGYTF,TGCGCCAGCAGCCAAGTAGTTTTCCGGGGACAGGGTGCAGACTATGGCTACACCTTC
TRBJ1-1,-,TRBD1,TRBV19,CASSMRDRANTEAFF,TGTGCCAGTAGTATGCGGGACAGGGCGAACACTGAAGCTTTCTTT
TRBJ1-3,-,-,TRBV6-4,CASNCPSGNTIYF,TGTGCCAGCAACTGTCCCTCTGGAAACACCATATATTTT
TRBJ2-5,-,TRBD2,TRBV5-1,CASSLGLAGSGQETQYF,TGCGCCAGCAGCTTGGGTCTAGCGGGATCAGGGCAAGAGACCCAGTACTTC
TRBJ2-7,-,-,TRBV11-2,CASSLGLETGEQYF,TGTGCCAGCAGCTTAGGCTTGGAAACAGGCGAGCAGTACTTC
TRBJ1-2,-,-,TRBV5-4,CASSLASGYGYTF,TGTGCCAGCAGCTTGGCCTCAGGCTATGGCTACACCTTC
TRBJ1-1,-,TRBD1,TRBV30,CAWARPGQGSEAFF,TGTGCCTGGGCTCGACCGGGACAGGGATCTGAAGCTTTCTTT
TRBJ1-2,-,-,TRBV6-5,CASSYGRGRVYGYTF,TGTGCCAGCAGTTACGGCCGGGGCCGGGTCTATGGCTACACCTTC
TRBJ1-3,-,-,TRBV25-1,CASSDFAVSGNTIYF,TGTGCCAGCAGTGATTTTGCGGTCTCTGGAAACACCATATATTTT
TRBJ1-1,-,-,TRBV18,CASSPRQGGTNTEAFF,TGTGCCAGCTCACCACGGCAAGGGGGAACGAACACTGAAGCTTTCTTT
TRBJ2-3,-,TRBD2,TRBV2,CASGPGTSGSSDTQYF,TGTGCCAGCGGGCCGGGGACTAGCGGGTCCTCAGATACGCAGTATTTT
TRBJ1-2,once,-,TRBV11-2,CASSFAGPNYGYTF,TGTGCCAGCAGCTTCGCGGGACCTAACTATGGCTACACCTTC
TRBJ2-5,-,TRBD2,TRBV7-2,CASSLLAGGYQETQYF,TGTGCCAGCAGCTTACTAGCGGGGGGGTACCAAGAGACCCAGTACTTC
TRBJ1-1,-,-,TRBV2,CASRPTVNTEAFF,TGTGCCAGCAGACCAACAGTGAACACTGAAGCTTTCTTT
TRBJ1-6,-,-,TRBV19,CASSIRSGSGGNSPLHF,TGTGCCAGTAGTATTCGGTCGGGGTCGGGGGGTAATTCACCCCTCCACTTT
TRBJ2-7,-,TRBD1,TRBV19,CASSIYFGTGRYEQYF,TGTGCCAGTAGTATTTATTTCGGGACAGGGAGGTACGAGCAGTACTTC
TRBJ2-3,-,TRBD2,TRBV13,CASSNLAGGLDTQYF,TGTGCCAGCAGCAATCTAGCGGGAGGATTAGATACGCAGTATTTT
TRBJ2-2,-,-,TRBV11-3,CASTRGGTGELFF,TGTGCCAGCACCCGGGGTGGGACCGGGGAGCTGTTTTTT
TRBJ2-7,-,TRBD1,TRBV5-1,CASSNRNPGQGTEQYF,TGCGCCAGCAGTAATCGAAATCCGGGACAGGGCACCGAGCAGTACTTC
TRBJ1-2,once,TRBD1,TRBV28,CASSATGGGYGYTF,TGTGCCAGCAGTGCGACAGGGGGCGGGTATGGCTACACCTTC
TRBJ2-2,-,TRBD2,TRBV7-2,CASSLVQLAGSGGELFF,TGTGCCAGCAGCTTAGTGCAACTAGCGGGAAGTGGCGGGGAGCTGTTTTTT
TRBJ1-2,-,TRBD1,TRBV13,CASSLVGQGVYTF,TGTGCCAGCAGCTTAGTGGGACAGGGAGTCTACACCTTC
TRBJ2-1,-,-,TRBV7-2,CASIRDRGDYNEQFF,TGTGCCAGCATCCGTGATCGAGGGGATTACAATGAGCAGTTCTTC
TRBJ2-5,-,TRBD1,TRBV18,CASSPPMGQLLHQETQYF,TGTGCCAGCTCACCACCGATGGGACAGCTTCTCCACCAAGAGACCCAGTACTTC
TRBJ1-2,-,-,TRBV28,CASNGESNYGYTF,TGTGCCAGCAACGGGGAATCGAACTATGGCTACACCTTC
TRBJ2-3,-,-,TRBV2,CASRPGKADTQYF,TGTGCCAGCAGGCCAGGGAAGGCAGATACGCAGTATTTT
TRBJ2-7,-,-,TRBV10-3,CAISEYTVGDDEQYF,TGTGCCATCAGTGAGTACACGGTGGGGGATGACGAGCAGTACTTC
TRBJ1-6,-,TRBD1,TRBV7-2,CASSLTGGVNSPLHF,TGTGCCAGCAGCCTGACAGGGGGTGTCAATTCACCCCTCCACTTT